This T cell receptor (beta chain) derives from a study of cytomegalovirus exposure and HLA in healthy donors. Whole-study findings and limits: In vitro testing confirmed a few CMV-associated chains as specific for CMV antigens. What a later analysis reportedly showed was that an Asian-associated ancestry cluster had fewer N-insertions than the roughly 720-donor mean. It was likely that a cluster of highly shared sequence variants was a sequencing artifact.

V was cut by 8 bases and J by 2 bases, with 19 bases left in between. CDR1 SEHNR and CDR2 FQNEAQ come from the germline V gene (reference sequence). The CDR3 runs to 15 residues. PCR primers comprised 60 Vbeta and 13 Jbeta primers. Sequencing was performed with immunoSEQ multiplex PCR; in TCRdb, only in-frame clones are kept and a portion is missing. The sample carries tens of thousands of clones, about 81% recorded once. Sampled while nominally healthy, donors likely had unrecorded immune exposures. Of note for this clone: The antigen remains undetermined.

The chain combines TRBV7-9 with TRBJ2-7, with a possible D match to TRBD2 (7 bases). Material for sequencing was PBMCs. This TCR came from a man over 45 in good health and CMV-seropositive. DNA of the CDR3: TGTGCCAGCGAACCTTATGAGGGGGGGACCTACGAGCAGTACTTC. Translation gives CASEPYEGGTYEQYF.